This T cell receptor beta chain was recorded in a study of blood T cell repertoires in COVID-19. Study-wide background: The study drew acute and convalescent COVID-19 samples from the United States, Italy and Spain. T cells, B-cell-depleted T cells, or PBMCs provided the cDNA or gDNA that served as material.

Original data processing: Amplification of reference gene primers provided the estimated nucleated cell counts. This table comes from immunoSEQ multiplex PCR, and its TCRdb copy is limited to in-frame clones, with some not included. The V and J calls and clone size come from that table; D and trimming were worked out from the DNA. In the table there are under 250,000 clones, 80% to 90% of which are singletons. Trimming at V came to 10 bases and at J to 0 bases, leaving 6 bases not matched to a gene. Germline CDR1 and CDR2: ENHRY and SYGVKD. This CDR3 comprises 15 residues. V usage is TRBV10-3 and J usage is TRBJ1-4; the match to TRBD1 covers 9 bases. Sequences were obtained from peripheral blood. The receptor was derived from a woman in her seventies with acute or convalescent COVID-19. CDR3 coding DNA: TGTGCCACTAAAACAGGGGGCGCAACTAATGAAAAACTGTTTTTT. This encodes CATKTGGATNEKLFF.